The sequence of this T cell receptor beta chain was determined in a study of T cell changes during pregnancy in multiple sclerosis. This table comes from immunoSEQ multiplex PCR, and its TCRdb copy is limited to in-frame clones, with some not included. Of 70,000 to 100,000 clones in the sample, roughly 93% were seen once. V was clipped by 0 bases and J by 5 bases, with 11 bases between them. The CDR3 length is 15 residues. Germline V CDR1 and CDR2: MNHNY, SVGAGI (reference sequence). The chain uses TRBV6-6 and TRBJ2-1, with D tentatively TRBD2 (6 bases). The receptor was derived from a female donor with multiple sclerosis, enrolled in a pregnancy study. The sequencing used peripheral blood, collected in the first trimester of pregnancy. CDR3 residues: CASSYSSGLHNEQFF. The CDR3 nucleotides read TGTGCCAGCAGTTACTCATCCGGACTACACAATGAGCAGTTCTTC.